Listed here are 28 T cell receptor beta chains from one sample, sequenced in a study of OX40 agonist ivuxolimab in advanced cancers. Libraries were prepared by immunoSEQ multiplex PCR; TCRdb keeps only in-frame clonotypes and omits some of them. The sample has some 74,000 clones, less than 95% seen once. This sample comprised CD4+ or CD8+ T cells sorted from blood, obtained in a trial of the OX40 agonist ivuxolimab. The receptors were gathered from an adult with an advanced solid tumor such as melanoma, head and neck, liver or kidney cancer.

The rearrangement joins TRBV28 to TRBJ2-1; D is unresolved. Trimming stripped 5 bases from V and 10 bases from J, with 15 bases between. This CDR3 is built from 13 residues. Germline lookup yields CDR1 MDHEN and CDR2 SYDVKM. CDR3 protein: CASSQPRLGEQFF. As DNA, the CDR3 is TGTGCCAGCAGTCAACCCCGGTTAGGCGAGCAGTTCTTC.

This clone was observed once. The chain is built from TRBV7-9 and TRBJ2-7; unclear D gene. This CDR3 is 17 amino acids long. The ends were cut back, 1 base at V and 5 bases at J, with 21 bases in the middle. CDR1 and CDR2 from the germline V gene are SEHNR and FQNEAQ (reference sequence). DNA of the CDR3: TGTGCCAGCAGCTTAGACCGTCTGGCCCCGTTGTCGGACGAGCAGTACTTC. It encodes CASSLDRLAPLSDEQYF.

This clone showed up just a few times. This chain uses TRBV5-1 with TRBJ2-2; D unclear. Germline V gene lookup returns CDR1 SGHRS and CDR2 YFSETQ. This CDR3 is built from 14 residues. Trimming removed 5 bases at V and 7 bases at J, with 15 bases between. The CDR3 region has the DNA TGCGCCAGCAGACTCTTCTACGAAAACGGGGAGCTGTTTTTT. Amino acids: CASRLFYENGELFF.

This chain joins TRBV6-5 and TRBJ2-7, with 8 bases matching TRBD2. V lost 6 bases and J lost 3; bases outside the gene matches: 10. CDR1 is MNHEY, CDR2 SVGAGI, per germline. This CDR3 contains 15 residues. DNA for the CDR3: TGTGCCAGCAGCCCTGCAGGGACTAGTTTCTACGAGCAGTACTTC. Protein product: CASSPAGTSFYEQYF.

This chain uses TRBV6-1 with TRBJ2-5, with 8 bases matching TRBD1. Germline values: CDR1 MNHNS, CDR2 SASEGT. The CDR3 consists of 15 residues. V gave up 6 bases and J gave up 1 base; unmatched junction bases: 7. CDR3 coding DNA: TGTGCCAGCAGCCAGGACAGGGCTCCCCAAGAGACCCAGTACTTC. Its protein product is CASSQDRAPQETQYF.

The rearrangement uses TRBV7-9 and TRBJ1-1; D call uncertain. The CDR3 extends over 14 amino acids. V dropped 1 base and J dropped 6 bases, with 12 bases sitting between them. Germline CDR1 is SEHNR and CDR2 is FQNEAQ (reference sequence). CDR3 sequence reads: CASSLGALRAEAFF. CDR3 bases: TGTGCCAGCAGCTTAGGGGCCTTGAGGGCTGAAGCTTTCTTT. The full variable domain, completed using reference TRBV7-9 and TRBJ1-1, is DTGVSQNPRHKITKRGQNVTFRCDPISEHNRLYWYRQTLGQGPEFLTYFQNEAQLEKSRLLSDRFSAERPKGSFSTLEIQRTEQGDSAMYLCASSLGALRAEAFFGQGTRLTVV.

This clone showed up just once. V gene TRBV9 combines with J gene TRBJ1-5, with 8 positions matching TRBD1. The germline CDR1 and CDR2 sequences are SGDLS and YYNGEE. The trim removed 2 bases at V and 1 base at J, leaving 2 bases unmatched. The CDR3 loop spans 15 amino acids. As DNA, the CDR3 is TGTGCCAGCAGCGTGACAGGGGAAAGCAATCAGCCCCAGCATTTT. This gives the protein CASSVTGESNQPQHF.

CDR3 coding DNA: TGCGCCAGCAGCTTGGACGGAGTCAGGCTAAACACTGAAGCTTTCTTT. Its translation is CASSLDGVRLNTEAFF. The chain employs TRBV5-1 and TRBJ1-1, with D hard to call. The germline V gene encodes CDR1 SGHRS and CDR2 YFSETQ. V was shortened by 0 bases and J by 2 bases, with 14 bases between the two germline ends. The CDR3 runs 16 residues.

This clone has only one observation. The chain carries TRBV5-1 and TRBJ2-7, with D possibly TRBD1 on 5 matching bases. CDR1 SGHRS and CDR2 YFSETQ come from the germline V gene. The CDR3 contains 15 residues. Trimming left V 0 bases short and J 2 bases short, with 12 bases between. CDR3 sequence reads: CASSLESGRAYEQYF. CDR3 DNA: TGCGCCAGCAGCTTGGAATCGGGCAGGGCCTACGAGCAGTACTTC.

A single count supports this clone. The chain links TRBV7-3 to TRBJ2-5; 7 nucleotides match TRBD2. Trimming removed 4 bases from V and 3 bases from J; junction bases left unmatched: 5. CDR1 and CDR2 from the germline V gene are SGHTA and FQGTGA. The CDR3 is 14 amino acids. The CDR3 loop reads CASSYGGGEETQYF. The CDR3 DNA reads TGTGCCAGCAGCTACGGGGGAGGGGAAGAGACCCAGTACTTC. Complete variable domain (other parts from reference TRBV7-3 and TRBJ2-5): GAGVSQTPSNKVTEKGKYVELRCDPISGHTALYWYRQSLGQGPEFLIYFQGTGAADDSGLPNDRFFAVRPEGSVSTLKIQRTERGDSAVYLCASSYGGGEETQYFGPGTRLLVL.

The chain uses TRBV2 and TRBJ2-3; maybe TRBD2 (5 bases). Germline V CDR1 and CDR2: SNHLY, FYNNEI. The CDR3 is 16 amino acids. V lost 1 base, J lost 9 bases, and 20 bases lay in between. This CDR3 reads CASSEGTRHHGGTQYF. The CDR3 DNA reads as TGTGCCAGCAGTGAAGGAACTAGGCATCATGGCGGCACGCAGTATTTT.

This chain uses TRBV7-3 with TRBJ2-2; 7 bases are shared with TRBD2. The germline V gene encodes CDR1 SGHTA and CDR2 FQGTGA. Trimming at V came to 2 bases and at J to 2 bases, leaving 2 bases not matched to a gene. The CDR3 is made up of 15 amino acids. The CDR3 sequence: CASSLAGANTGELFF. The CDR3 DNA reads as TGTGCCAGCAGCTTAGCGGGAGCAAACACCGGGGAGCTGTTTTTT.

The rearrangement joins TRBV18 to TRBJ2-1; D is unresolved. CDR3 length: 14 residues. Deletions cut 0 bases from V and 6 bases from J, with 9 bases between. Germline CDR1 KGHSH, CDR2 LQKENI. Written as DNA, the CDR3 is TGTGCCAGCTCACCACCGGGCCGAACCAATGAGCAGTTCTTC. Its translation: CASSPPGRTNEQFF.

The rearrangement links TRBV7-9 to TRBJ1-4, with a possible D match to TRBD1 (5 bases). There are 14 residues in the CDR3. Germline CDR1 SEHNR, CDR2 FQNEAQ (reference sequence). Trimming shortened V by 5 bases and J by 6 bases, and 13 bases separated the two germline ends. CDR3 sequence reads: CASSARGRDEKLFF. In DNA, the CDR3 is TGTGCCAGCAGCGCTAGGGGCCGAGATGAAAAACTGTTTTTT.

J is TRBJ2-3 and V is TRBV11-1; TRBD2 matches 7 bases. The CDR3 is 15 amino acids. V was clipped by 1 base and J by 1 base; unmatched bases: 2. Germline CDR1 and CDR2: SGHAT and FQDESV (reference sequence). CDR3 nucleotide sequence: TGTGCCAGCAGCTTAGTAGCGGGCCGCACAGATACGCAGTATTTT. Residues: CASSLVAGRTDTQYF.

This sequence joins TRBV21-1 and TRBJ1-1; the DNA was not compared with TRBD1, the D call given in the table. TRBV21-1 is described as a pseudogene. The CDR3 is 15 amino acids. As DNA, the CDR3 is TGTGCCAGCACCCCGGACAGGGCTCGGGCCACTGAAGCTTTCTTT. Its translation is CASTPDRARATEAFF.

This clone has a single count. This chain links TRBV5-1 with TRBJ1-6; TRBD1 might be the D (5 bases). The CDR3 spans 16 residues. Germline V lookup: CDR1 SGHRS, CDR2 YFSETQ. The ends were cut back, 7 bases at V and 0 bases at J, with 14 bases in the middle. CDR3 DNA: TGCGCCAGCGCAGATACAGGAAGCTCCTATAATTCACCCCTCCACTTT. Translated: CASADTGSSYNSPLHF.

In its sample, this clone was seen once. V and J are TRBV2 and TRBJ2-5, with D hard to call. The V end lost 5 bases, the J end lost 5 bases, and 12 bases lay between the germline ends. CDR3 length equals 13 residues. CDR1 and CDR2 (germline): SNHLY, FYNNEI. This CDR3 reads CASSRVKAETQYF. CDR3 nucleotides: TGTGCCAGCAGTCGTGTTAAGGCGGAGACCCAGTACTTC. Full variable domain (outside the CDR3, taken from reference TRBV2 and TRBJ2-5): EPEVTQTPSHQVTQMGQEVILRCVPISNHLYFYWYRQILGQKVEFLVSFYNNEISEKSEIFDDQFSVERPDGSNFTLKIRSTKLEDSAMYFCASSRVKAETQYFGPGTRLLVL.

This chain uses TRBV6-6 with TRBJ2-7; D gene ambiguous. The germline gives CDR1 MNHNY, CDR2 SVGAGI (reference sequence). The V and J ends lost 5 bases and 3 bases respectively, with 17 bases between them. There are 15 residues in the CDR3. The CDR3 bases are TGTGCCAGCAGTGCTATTGACCGTAAACACTACGAGCAGTACTTC. Translated: CASSAIDRKHYEQYF.

About this clone itself: The same CDR3 is also encoded by other DNA sequences in this sample. V gene TRBV11-3 combines with J gene TRBJ1-1; D ambiguous. V lost 0 bases to trimming and J lost 1 base, with 6 bases between them. The CDR3 consists of 14 residues. In germline, CDR1 is SGHNT, CDR2 YENEEA. CDR3 DNA sequence: TGTGCCAGCAGCTTAGATTGGGGGAACACTGAAGCTTTCTTT. The encoded protein is CASSLDWGNTEAFF.

This rearrangement joins TRBV5-1 to TRBJ2-2; 8 bases map to TRBD1. Trimming took 2 bases from V and 6 from J; bases not matched to a gene: 0. Germline V gene data show CDR1 as SGHRS and CDR2 as YFSETQ. The CDR3 has 13 amino acids. The CDR3 here is CASSLQGAGELFF. Here the CDR3 DNA reads TGCGCCAGCAGCTTACAGGGGGCCGGGGAGCTGTTTTTT.

The chain uses TRBV27 and TRBJ2-5; tentatively, D is TRBD2 (5 bases). This CDR3 spans 13 amino acids. Trimming removed 8 bases from V and 5 bases from J, with 15 bases in between. The V gene's germline CDR1 is MNHEY and CDR2 SMNVEV (reference sequence). The DNA of the CDR3 is TGTGCCAGCCGAGCACATTCGGGGGAGACCCAGTACTTC. It yields the protein CASRAHSGETQYF.

The chain recombines TRBV12-5 with TRBJ2-2, with a tentative D call TRBD1 (6 bases). The CDR3 length is 14 residues. Trimming took 6 bases from V and 1 from J, leaving 9 bases between them. CDR1 and CDR2 from the germline V gene are LGHNT and FRNRAP. CDR3 nucleotide sequence: TGTGCTAGTGGAACAGGGTTGAACACCGGGGAGCTGTTTTTT. Translating it yields CASGTGLNTGELFF.

The chain combines TRBV4-2 with TRBJ2-1, with 8 bases matching TRBD2. The CDR3 is 13 amino acids. J was trimmed by 7 bases and V by 3 bases; bases with no gene match: 2. Germline values: CDR1 LGHNA, CDR2 YNFKEQ. Here the CDR3 DNA reads TGTGCCAGCAGCCACGGGGGGGCGAATGAGCAGTTCTTC. Translating gives CASSHGGANEQFF.

This clone was recorded once. The V call is TRBV5-1, the J call TRBJ1-1; D perhaps matches TRBD1 (6 bases). From germline, CDR1 is SGHRS and CDR2 YFSETQ. The CDR3 sequence is 16 residues long. The V gene lost 4 bases and the J gene lost 7 bases, with 23 bases spanning the gap. The CDR3 nucleotides are TGCGCCAGCAGCCGTGGCCGGGGGGCGCCGACCCTTGAAGCTTTCTTT. It translates to CASSRGRGAPTLEAFF.

The chain is built from TRBV6-6 and TRBJ1-3; tentative D call: TRBD1 (6 bases). Germline lookup yields CDR1 MNHNY and CDR2 SVGAGI (reference sequence). The CDR3 runs 14 residues. The V gene lost 6 bases and the J gene lost 3 bases, with 12 bases spanning the gap. The CDR3 bases are TGTGCCAGCAGGACAACAGGGAGTGGAAACACCATATATTTT. Translation: CASRTTGSGNTIYF.

CDR3 loop: CASSEFGGNTEAFF. The CDR3 DNA reads as TGTGCCAGCAGTGAATTTGGGGGGAACACTGAAGCTTTCTTT. The chain carries TRBV2 and TRBJ1-1; D may be TRBD1 (5 bases). There are 14 residues in the CDR3. Trimming left V 2 bases short and J 1 base short, with 8 bases between. Per the germline V gene, CDR1 is SNHLY and CDR2 is FYNNEI.

The V gene is TRBV6-1, the J gene TRBJ2-3, with D tentatively TRBD1 or TRBD2 (5 bases each). This CDR3 region has 13 residues. Germline V lookup: CDR1 MNHNS, CDR2 SASEGT. Trimming removed 9 bases at V and 5 bases at J, with 15 bases between. CDR3 bases: TGTGCCAGGGGTGAGGGGTCGCGAGATACGCAGTATTTT. This encodes CARGEGSRDTQYF.